The clone carrying this T cell receptor beta chain came up many times. Antigen unknown. V lost 2 bases to trimming and J lost 2 bases, with 12 bases between them. This CDR3 comprises 15 residues. CDR1 MNHNS and CDR2 SASEGT come from the germline V gene. Researchers took RNA transcripts and amplified the TCR beta CDR3 regions from them. The HTBI primer set served for first-round RT-PCR of the TCR CDR3. Via MiXCR, TCRdb re-called the multiplex PCR reads, giving one row per CDR3 protein. In the table there are fewer than 900,000 distinct CDR3 sequences, 18% of which are singletons. This sample stems from a study of T cells in Graves' hyperthyroidism and ophthalmopathy. Study as a whole: Before treatment of any kind, peripheral blood was taken at initial diagnosis.

Overall study results and limits: Most thyroid clonotypes expanded above 0.001 appeared in blood too.

Newly diagnosed patients aged 18 to 65 had hyperthyroidism of under 2 months' duration. Sample collection date corresponds to first hyperthyroidism diagnosis, prior to any ophthalmopathy symptoms. This clonotype originated in a woman aged 45 to 65 with Graves' hyperthyroidism that later progressed to Graves' ophthalmopathy. V gene TRBV6-1 combines with J gene TRBJ1-1; D ambiguous. Sample: blood. The CDR3 bases are TGTGCCAGCAGTGAACGGCGAGAAATCAACACTGAAGCTTTCTTT. Protein: CASSERREINTEAFF.